Included here is one TCR beta chain sequence, with context. This clone's antigen is unknown. One base away there is no much larger clone; base qualities are not given. Rearranged TRB sequences spanning V, D and J segments were amplified by multiplex touch-down PCR using a mixed TRB-A/B primer pool. Illumina adapters and sample indices were added to the amplicons in two consecutive PCR reactions performed with Phusion HS II polymerase. Amplicons were gel-purified using the NucleoSpin Gel and PCR Clean-up kit and were subsequently checked with Qubit and an Agilent 2100 Bioanalyzer. Sequencing of the libraries was done on an Illumina MiSeq with paired-end, single-indexed 600-cycle runs. As for the original processing: Processing of the TRB sequences was carried out with MiXCR versions 2.12 and 3.0.5. A clone was defined as each unique CDR3 nucleotide sequence, and only productive sequences supported by at least two reads were kept. Shannon diversity, evenness, clonality (one minus evenness), and alpha-parameterized diversity profiles from alpha 0 to 5 were included as repertoire metrics. Generation probabilities of clones in paired pre- and post-chemotherapy samples were computed with the IGoR algorithm. TCRdb reprocessing: public reads trimmed at Q25 with fastp, clones called with MiXCR, in-frame beta chains kept. Entries are consolidated by CDR3 protein sequence, retaining the most common genes and DNA. TCRdb's processing, not the authors', yielded these V and J calls. The sample contains approximately 8,400 distinct CDR3 sequences, roughly 32% of them found a single time. The ten largest make up roughly 4% of the sample.

The sample belongs to a study of T cell repertoires in aging, cancer and after chemotherapy (dated 2019 in TCRdb). In the study overall: Donors were distributed across six age groups ranging from 30 or younger to 70 or older, with at least three individuals included per group. TCR repertoires from healthy donor controls were recorded over periods of several months to years and showed clear clonal overlap between repeated samplings. The complete dataset included some 9 million TCR reads. Peripheral blood TCR beta repertoires from healthy donors and cancer patients were profiled to examine immunoaging and T cell reconstitution after chemotherapy. Alongside 95 healthy donors serving as a reference group, the cohort included some 220 cancer patients, of whom some 90 had hematological cancers and 124 had solid cancers.

Genomic DNA extracted from peripheral blood, rather than sorted cells or RNA, was used as the source for amplification of TCR beta rearrangements. What the study reported, not specific to this receptor: In both cancer cohorts, median generation probability rose over the chemotherapy interval, which suggests that the repertoire was reconstituted through rebound thymic output. Declining TCR diversity with age in healthy donors was mainly explained by loss of richness; in cancer patients, loss of evenness also contributed. Untreated patients with hematological or solid cancers showed significantly lower blood TCR diversity and higher clonality than age-matched healthy donors. The authors noted that the repertoire data do not allow conclusions about immunological memory after chemotherapy.

V sheds 6 bases and J sheds 0 bases, leaving 12 bases between their ends. From its cysteine to its phenylalanine, the CDR3 spans 15 amino acids. The DNA shown is the 45-base CDR3, in frame from base 1. Sequences MGHDK (CDR1) and SYGVNS (CDR2) are obtained from the germline V gene. The sample was blood. The TCR comes from a human donor in good health. Recombination linked TRBV25-1 to TRBJ2-1, with the D assignment possibly TRBD1 or TRBD2, given 5 matching bases for each. The base sequence is TGTGCCAGCAGCTACGGGGCCTCCTCCTACAATGAGCAGTTCTTC. Protein translation: CASSYGASSYNEQFF.